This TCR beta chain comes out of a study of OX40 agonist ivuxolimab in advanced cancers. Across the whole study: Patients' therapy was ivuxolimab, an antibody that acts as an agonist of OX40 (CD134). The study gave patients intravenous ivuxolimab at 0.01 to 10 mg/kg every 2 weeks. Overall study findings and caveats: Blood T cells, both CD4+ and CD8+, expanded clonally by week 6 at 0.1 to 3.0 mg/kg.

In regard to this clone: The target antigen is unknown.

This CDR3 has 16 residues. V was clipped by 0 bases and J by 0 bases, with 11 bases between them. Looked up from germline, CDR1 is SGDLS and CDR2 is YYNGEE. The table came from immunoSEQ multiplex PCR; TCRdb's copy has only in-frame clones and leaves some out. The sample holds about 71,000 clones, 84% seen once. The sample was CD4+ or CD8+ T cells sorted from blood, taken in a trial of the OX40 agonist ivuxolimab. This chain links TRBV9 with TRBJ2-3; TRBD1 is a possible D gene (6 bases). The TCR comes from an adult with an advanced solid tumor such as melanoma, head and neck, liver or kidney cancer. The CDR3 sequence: CASSVESRGSTDTQYF. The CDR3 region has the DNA TGTGCCAGCAGCGTAGAATCCAGGGGTAGCACAGATACGCAGTATTTT.